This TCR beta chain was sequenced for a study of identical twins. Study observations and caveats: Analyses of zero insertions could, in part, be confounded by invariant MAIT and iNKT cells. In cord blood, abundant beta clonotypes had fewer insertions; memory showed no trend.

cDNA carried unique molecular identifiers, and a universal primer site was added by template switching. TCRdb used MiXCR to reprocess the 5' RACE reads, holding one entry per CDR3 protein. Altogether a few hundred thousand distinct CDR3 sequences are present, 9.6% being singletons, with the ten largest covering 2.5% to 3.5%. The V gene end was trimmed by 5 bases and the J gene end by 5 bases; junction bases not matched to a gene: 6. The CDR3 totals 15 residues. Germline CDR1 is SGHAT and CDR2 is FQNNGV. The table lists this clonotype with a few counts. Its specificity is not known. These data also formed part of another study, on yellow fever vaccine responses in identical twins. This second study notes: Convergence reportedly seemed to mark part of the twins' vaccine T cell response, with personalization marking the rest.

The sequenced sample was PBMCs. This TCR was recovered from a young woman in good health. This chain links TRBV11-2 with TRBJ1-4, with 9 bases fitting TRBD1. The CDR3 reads CASSDSGTGNEKLFF. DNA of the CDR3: TGTGCCAGCAGCGACTCCGGGACAGGGAATGAAAAACTGTTTTTT.